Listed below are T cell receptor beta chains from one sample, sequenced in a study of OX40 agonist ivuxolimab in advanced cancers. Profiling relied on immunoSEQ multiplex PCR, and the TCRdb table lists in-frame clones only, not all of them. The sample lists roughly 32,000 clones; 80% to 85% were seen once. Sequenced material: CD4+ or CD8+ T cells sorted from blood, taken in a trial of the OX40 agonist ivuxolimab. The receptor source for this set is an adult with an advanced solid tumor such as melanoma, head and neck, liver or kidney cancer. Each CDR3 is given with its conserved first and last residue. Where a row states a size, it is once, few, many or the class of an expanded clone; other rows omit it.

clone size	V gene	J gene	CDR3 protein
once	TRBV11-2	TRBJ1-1	CASSLKDPNTEAFF
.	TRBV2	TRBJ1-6	CASKDSGVMNSPLHF
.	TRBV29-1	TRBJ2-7	CSVRRVHEQYF
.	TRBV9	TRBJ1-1	CASSVVDRLNTEAFF
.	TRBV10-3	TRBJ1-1	CAISGAAQRGNTEAFF
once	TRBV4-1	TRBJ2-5	CASSQARATWAQYF
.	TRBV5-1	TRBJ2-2	CASSSTGTGNTGELFF
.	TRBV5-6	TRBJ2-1	CASIRMGTNEQFF
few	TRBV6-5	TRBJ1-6	CASSPSSGYNSPLHF
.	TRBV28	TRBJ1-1	CASSSGQGNTEAFF
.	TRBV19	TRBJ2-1	CASSIGPIPGEQFF
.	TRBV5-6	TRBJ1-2	CASSQGLAEYTF
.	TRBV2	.	CASSEEAGGPYEQYF
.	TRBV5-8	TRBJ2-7	CASSLGGGWTYEQYF
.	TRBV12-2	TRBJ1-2	CASRLGRGRLEIQNGYTF
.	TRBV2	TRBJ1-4	CASGIPAGGREKLFF
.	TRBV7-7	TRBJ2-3	CASSLGVAGGYTDTQYF
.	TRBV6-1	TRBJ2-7	CASFFQGGEQYF
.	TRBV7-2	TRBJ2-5	CASSLVTSGGTGMVTQYF
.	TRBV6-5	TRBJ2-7	CASSGTGTGDREQYF
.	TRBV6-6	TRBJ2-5	CASLGHNQETQYF
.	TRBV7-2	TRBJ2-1	CASTRVAPTSGNEQFF
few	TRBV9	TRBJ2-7	CASSRLDEGIYEQYF
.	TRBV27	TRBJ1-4	CASRLGAGGFNEKLFF
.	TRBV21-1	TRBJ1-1	CASRTDRGRPEAFF
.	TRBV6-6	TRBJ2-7	CASRGLAGYEQYF
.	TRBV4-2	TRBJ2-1	CASSQVTSSYNEQFF
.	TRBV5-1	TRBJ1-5	CASSSQGGPNQPQHF
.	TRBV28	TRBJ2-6	CASSGSSGRSGANVLTF
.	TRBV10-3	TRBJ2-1	CAISESVSGGRDEQFF
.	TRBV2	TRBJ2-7	CASRTSGQGTGPYEQYF
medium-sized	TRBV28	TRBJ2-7	CASSLYGAGVKDEQYF
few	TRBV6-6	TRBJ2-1	CASRNTNNEQFF
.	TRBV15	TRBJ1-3	CATSQTGASGNTIYF
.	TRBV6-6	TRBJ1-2	CASSSLGGEGSYTF
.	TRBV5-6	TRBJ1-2	CASSLIQGNYGYTF
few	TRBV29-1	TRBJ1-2	CSVETGIWAGYTF
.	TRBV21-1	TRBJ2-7	CASSKQRTSCHEQYF
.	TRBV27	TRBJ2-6	CASSAPHRADSGANVLTF
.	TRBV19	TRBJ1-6	CASSIVQGRDSPLHF
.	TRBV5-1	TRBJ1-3	CASSLERLTSGNTIYF
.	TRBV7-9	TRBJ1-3	CASSSGTGNTIYF
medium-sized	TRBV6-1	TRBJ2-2	CASTAGGVTGELFF
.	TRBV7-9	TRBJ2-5	CASSSQTSGGLETQYF
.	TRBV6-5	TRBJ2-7	CASRTLAGGEKQYF
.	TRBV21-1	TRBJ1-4	CASSKEVRGRREKLFF
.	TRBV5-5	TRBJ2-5	CASSWGQGRETQYF
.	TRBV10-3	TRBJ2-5	CAISVRDGQETQYF
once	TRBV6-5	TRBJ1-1	CASSFGLLNTEAFF
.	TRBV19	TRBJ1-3	CASSQQGGSGNTIYF
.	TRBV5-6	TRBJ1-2	CASSLGSGYTF
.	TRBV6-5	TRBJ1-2	CASSPAVRYGYTF
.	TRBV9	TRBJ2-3	CASSVGVADTQYF
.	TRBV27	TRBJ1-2	CASSIISGGYTF
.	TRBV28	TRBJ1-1	CASSPRSTGGTEAFF
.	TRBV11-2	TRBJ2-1	CASSTPRLAYEQFF